Below, one TCR beta chain is given with its context. These data are taken from a study of blood T cell repertoires in COVID-19. Study information: Donors in the United States, Italy and Spain gave samples during acute or convalescent COVID-19. From T cells, B-cell-depleted T cells, or PBMCs came the material, which was cDNA or gDNA.

Authors' data handling: Amplifying reference gene primers gave estimates of nucleated cell counts. The table came from immunoSEQ multiplex PCR; TCRdb's copy has only in-frame clones and leaves some out. V, J and clone size reflect that table, while D and trimming were determined from the DNA. The data show 250,000 to 350,000 clones, about 83% seen once. CDR3 length: 16 amino acids. Trimming took off 1 base at V and 4 bases at J, with 13 bases between the two ends. Germline CDR1 is SGHAT and CDR2 is FQNNGV. The chain links TRBV11-2 to TRBJ2-2, with D tentatively TRBD1 (6 bases). The sample taken for sequencing was peripheral blood. The clonotype originates from a woman aged 45-65 years with acute or convalescent COVID-19. CDR3 residues: CASSLVGGPSTGELFF. CDR3 DNA: TGTGCCAGCAGCTTAGTAGGGGGACCCAGCACCGGGGAGCTGTTTTTT.